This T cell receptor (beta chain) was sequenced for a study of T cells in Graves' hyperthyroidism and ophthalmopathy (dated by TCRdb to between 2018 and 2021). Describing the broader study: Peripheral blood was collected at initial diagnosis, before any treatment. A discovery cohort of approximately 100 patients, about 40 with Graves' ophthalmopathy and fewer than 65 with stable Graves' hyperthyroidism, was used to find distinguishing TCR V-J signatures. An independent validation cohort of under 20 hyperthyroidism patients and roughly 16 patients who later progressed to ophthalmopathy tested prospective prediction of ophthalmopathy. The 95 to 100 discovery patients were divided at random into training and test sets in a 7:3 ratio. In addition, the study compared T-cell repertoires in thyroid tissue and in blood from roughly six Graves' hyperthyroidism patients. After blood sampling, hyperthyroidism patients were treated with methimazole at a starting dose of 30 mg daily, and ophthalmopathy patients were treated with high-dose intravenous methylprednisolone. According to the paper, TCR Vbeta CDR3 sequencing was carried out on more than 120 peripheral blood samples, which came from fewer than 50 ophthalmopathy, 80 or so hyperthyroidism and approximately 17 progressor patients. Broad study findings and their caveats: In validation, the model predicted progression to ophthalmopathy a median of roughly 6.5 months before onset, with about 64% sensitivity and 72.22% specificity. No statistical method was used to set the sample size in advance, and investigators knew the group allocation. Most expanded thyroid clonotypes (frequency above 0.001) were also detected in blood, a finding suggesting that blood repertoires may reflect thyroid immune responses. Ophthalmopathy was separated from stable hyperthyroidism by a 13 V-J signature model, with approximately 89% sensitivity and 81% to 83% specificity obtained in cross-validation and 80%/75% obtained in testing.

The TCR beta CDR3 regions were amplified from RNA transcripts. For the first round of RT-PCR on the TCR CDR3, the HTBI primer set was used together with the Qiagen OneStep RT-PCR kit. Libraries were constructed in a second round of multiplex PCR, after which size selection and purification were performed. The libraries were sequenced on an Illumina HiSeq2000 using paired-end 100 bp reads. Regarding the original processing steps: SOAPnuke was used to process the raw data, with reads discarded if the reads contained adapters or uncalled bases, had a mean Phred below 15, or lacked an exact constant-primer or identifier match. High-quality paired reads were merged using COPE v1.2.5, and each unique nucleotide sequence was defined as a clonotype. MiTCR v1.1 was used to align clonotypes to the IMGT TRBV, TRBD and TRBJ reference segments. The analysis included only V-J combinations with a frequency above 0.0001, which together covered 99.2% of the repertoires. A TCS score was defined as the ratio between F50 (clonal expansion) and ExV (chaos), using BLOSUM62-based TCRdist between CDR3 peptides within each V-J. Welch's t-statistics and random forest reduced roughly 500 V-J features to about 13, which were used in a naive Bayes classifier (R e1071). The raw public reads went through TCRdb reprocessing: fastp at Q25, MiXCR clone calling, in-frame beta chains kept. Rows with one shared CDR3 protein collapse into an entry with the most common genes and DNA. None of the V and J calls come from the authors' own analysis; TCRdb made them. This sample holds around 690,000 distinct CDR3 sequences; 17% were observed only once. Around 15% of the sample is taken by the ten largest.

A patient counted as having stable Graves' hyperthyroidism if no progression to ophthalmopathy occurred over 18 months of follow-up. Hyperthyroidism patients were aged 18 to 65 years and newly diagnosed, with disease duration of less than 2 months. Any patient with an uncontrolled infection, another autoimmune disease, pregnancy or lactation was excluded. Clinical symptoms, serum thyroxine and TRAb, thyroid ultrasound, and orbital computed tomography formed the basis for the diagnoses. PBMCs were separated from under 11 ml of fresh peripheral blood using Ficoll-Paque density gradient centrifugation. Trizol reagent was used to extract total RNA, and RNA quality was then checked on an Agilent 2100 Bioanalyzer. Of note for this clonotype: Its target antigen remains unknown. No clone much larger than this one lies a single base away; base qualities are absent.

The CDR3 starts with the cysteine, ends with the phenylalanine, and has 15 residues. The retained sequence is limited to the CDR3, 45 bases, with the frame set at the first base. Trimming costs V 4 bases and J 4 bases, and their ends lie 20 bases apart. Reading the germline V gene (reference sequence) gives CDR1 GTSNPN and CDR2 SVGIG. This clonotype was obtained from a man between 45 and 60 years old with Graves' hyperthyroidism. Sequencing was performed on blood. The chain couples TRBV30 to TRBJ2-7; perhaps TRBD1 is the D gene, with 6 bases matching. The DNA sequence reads TGTGCCTGGAAAAGGACCGGGACAAAACTTTACGAGCAGTACTTC. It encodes CAWKRTGTKLYEQYF.